This TCR beta chain was obtained from a study of T and B cells in COVID-19 patients. Each TRB amplification used roughly 240-550 ng of genomic DNA from blood. This clonotype is categorized as medium-sized. BIOMED2 TRB-A/B primer pools were used in multiplex TRB PCR. TCRdb re-derived calls from the multiplex PCR reads in MiXCR, one entry per CDR3 protein. The table records about 8,400 distinct CDR3 sequences, about 25% of them present only once. Germline assignment: CDR1 MNHEY and CDR2 SVGAGI. This CDR3 has 13 amino acids. V gave up 7 bases and J gave up 8 bases, with 12 bases separating them. V gene TRBV6-5 combines with J gene TRBJ1-6; D unclear. This TCR came from a human donor who had recovered from COVID-19. Sequencing was done on a sample of blood. The CDR3 region is CASNRLADSPLHF. As DNA, the CDR3 is TGTGCCAGCAACCGCCTTGCGGATTCACCCCTCCACTTT.